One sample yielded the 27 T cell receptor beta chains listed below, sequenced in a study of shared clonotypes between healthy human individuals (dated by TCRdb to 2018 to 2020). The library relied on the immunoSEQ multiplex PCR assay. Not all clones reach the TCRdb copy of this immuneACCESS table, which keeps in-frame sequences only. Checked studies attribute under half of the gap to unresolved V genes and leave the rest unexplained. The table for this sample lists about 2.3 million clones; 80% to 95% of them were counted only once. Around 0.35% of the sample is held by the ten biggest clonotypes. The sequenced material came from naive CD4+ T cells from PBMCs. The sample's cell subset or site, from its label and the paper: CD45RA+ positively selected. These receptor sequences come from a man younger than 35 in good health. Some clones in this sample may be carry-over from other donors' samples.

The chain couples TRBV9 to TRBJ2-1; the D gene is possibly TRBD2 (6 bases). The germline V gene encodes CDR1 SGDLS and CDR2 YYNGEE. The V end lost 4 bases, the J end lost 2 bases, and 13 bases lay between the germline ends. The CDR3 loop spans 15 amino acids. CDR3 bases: TGTGCCAGCAGCCCTGGGGGGAGGACCTACAATGAGCAGTTCTTC. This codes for CASSPGGRTYNEQFF.

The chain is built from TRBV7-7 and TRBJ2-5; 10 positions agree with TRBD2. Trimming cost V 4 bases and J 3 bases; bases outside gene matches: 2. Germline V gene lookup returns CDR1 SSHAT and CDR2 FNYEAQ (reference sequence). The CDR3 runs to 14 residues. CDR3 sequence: CASSSLAGEETQYF. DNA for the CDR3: TGTGCCAGCAGCTCTCTAGCGGGGGAAGAGACCCAGTACTTC.

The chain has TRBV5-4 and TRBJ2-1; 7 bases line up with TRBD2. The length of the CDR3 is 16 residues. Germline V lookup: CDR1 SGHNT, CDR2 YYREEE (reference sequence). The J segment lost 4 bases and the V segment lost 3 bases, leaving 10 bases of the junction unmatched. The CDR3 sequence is CASSSPMTSTYNEQFF. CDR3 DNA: TGTGCCAGCAGCTCCCCAATGACTAGCACTTACAATGAGCAGTTCTTC.

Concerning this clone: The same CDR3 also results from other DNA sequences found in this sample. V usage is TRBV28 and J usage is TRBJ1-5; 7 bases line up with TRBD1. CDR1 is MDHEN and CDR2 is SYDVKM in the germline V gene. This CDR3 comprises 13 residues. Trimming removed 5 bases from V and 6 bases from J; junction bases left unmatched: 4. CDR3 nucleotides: TGTGCCAGCAGTAGACAGGGTCTTCAGCCCCAGCATTTT. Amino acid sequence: CASSRQGLQPQHF.

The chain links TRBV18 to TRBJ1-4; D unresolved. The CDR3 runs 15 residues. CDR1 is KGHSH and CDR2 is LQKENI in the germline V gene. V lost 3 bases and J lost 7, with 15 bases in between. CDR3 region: CASSPIGPGGEKLFF. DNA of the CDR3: TGTGCCAGCTCACCTATTGGACCCGGAGGTGAAAAACTGTTTTTT.

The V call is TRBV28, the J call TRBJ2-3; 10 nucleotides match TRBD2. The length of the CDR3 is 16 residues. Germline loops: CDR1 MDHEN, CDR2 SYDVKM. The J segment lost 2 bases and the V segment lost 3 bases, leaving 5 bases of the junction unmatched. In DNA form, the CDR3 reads TGTGCCAGCAGTTTTGCTAGCGGGAGCCTCACAGATACGCAGTATTTT. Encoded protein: CASSFASGSLTDTQYF.

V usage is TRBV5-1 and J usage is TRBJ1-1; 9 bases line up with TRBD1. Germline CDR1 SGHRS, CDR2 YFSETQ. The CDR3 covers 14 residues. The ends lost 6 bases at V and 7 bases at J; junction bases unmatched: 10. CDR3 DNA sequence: TGCGCCAGCACCCTGACAGGGGGAGAAAGTGAAGCTTTCTTT. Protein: CASTLTGGESEAFF.

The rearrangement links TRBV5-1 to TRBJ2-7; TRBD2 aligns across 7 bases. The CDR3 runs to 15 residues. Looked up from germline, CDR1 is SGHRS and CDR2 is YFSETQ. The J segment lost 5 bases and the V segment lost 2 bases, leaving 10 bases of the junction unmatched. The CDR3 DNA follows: TGCGCCAGCAGCTTAGAAGAGACGGGAGGCCACGAGCAGTACTTC. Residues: CASSLEETGGHEQYF.

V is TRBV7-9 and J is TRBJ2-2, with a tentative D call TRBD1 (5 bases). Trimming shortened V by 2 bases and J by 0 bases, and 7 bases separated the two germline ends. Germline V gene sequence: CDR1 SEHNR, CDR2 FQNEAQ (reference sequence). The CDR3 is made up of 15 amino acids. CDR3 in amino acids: CASSLLTANTGELFF. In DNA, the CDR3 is TGTGCCAGCAGCTTACTGACAGCGAACACCGGGGAGCTGTTTTTT. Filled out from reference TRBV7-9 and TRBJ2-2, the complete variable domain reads DTGVSQNPRHKITKRGQNVTFRCDPISEHNRLYWYRQTLGQGPEFLTYFQNEAQLEKSRLLSDRFSAERPKGSFSTLEIQRTEQGDSAMYLCASSLLTANTGELFFGEGSRLTVL.

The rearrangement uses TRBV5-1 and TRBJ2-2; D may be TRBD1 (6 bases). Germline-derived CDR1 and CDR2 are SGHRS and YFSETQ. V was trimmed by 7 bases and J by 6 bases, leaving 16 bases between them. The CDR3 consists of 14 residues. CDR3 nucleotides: TGCGCCAGCGGGCCAGGGGTTAGGTCCGGGGAGCTGTTTTTT. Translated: CASGPGVRSGELFF.

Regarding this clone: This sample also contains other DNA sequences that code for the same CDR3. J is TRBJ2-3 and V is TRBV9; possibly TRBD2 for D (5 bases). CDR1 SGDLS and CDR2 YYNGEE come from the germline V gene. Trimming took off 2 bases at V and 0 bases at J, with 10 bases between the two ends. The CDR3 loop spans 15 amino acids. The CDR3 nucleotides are TGTGCCAGCAGCGTTCGGGGAGCTAGCACAGATACGCAGTATTTT. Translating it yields CASSVRGASTDTQYF.

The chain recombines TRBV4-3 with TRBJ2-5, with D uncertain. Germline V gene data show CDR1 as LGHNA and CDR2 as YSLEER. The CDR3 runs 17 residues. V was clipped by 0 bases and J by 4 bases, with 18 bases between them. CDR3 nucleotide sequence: TGCGCCAGCAGCCAAGATTACTCGGTCTCCCCCCGAGAGACCCAGTACTTC. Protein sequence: CASSQDYSVSPRETQYF.

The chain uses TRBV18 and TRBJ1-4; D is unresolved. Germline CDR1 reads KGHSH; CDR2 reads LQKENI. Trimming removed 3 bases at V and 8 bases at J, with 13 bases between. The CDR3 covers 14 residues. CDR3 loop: CASSPSGGEEKLFF. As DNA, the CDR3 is TGTGCCAGCTCACCCTCAGGTGGGGAAGAAAAACTGTTTTTT.

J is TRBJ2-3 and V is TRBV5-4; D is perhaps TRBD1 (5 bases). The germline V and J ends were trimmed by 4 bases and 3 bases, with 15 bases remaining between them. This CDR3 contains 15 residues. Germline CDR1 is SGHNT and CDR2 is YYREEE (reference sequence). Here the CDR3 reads CASSQKTESTDTQYF. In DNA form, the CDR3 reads TGTGCCAGCAGCCAAAAGACAGAAAGTACAGATACGCAGTATTTT.

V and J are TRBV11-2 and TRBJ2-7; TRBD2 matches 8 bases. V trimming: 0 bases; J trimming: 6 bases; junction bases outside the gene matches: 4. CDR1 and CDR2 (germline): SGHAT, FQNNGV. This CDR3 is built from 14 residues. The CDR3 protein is CASSLDRGGREQYF. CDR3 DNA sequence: TGTGCCAGCAGCTTAGATCGGGGGGGTCGCGAGCAGTACTTC. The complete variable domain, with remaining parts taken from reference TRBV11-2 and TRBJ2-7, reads EAGVAQSPRYKIIEKRQSVAFWCNPISGHATLYWYQQILGQGPKLLIQFQNNGVVDDSQLPKDRFSAERLKGVDSTLKIQPAKLEDSAVYLCASSLDRGGREQYFGPGTRLTVT.

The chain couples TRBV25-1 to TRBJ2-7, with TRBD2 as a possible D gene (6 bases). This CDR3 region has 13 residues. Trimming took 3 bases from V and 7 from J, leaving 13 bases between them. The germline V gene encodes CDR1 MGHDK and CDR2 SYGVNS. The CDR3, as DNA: TGTGCCAGCAGTGACGCAGGGAGGAAGGAGCAGTACTTC. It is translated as CASSDAGRKEQYF.

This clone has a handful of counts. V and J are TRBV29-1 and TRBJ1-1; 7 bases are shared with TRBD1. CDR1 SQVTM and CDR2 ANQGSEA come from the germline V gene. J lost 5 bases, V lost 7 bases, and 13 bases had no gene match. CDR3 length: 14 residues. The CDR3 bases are TGCAGCGGTTCTTGGGGGACAGTTAGAACTGAAGCTTTCTTT. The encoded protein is CSGSWGTVRTEAFF.

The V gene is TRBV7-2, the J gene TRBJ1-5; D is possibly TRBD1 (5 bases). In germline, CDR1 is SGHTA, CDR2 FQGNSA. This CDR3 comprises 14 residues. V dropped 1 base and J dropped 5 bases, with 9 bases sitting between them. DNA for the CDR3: TGTGCCAGCAGCTTAGTGGGACGAGATCAGCCCCAGCATTTT. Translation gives CASSLVGRDQPQHF.

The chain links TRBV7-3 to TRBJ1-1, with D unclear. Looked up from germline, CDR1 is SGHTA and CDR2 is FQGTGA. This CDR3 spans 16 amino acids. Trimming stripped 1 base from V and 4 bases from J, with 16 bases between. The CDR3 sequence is CASSLIYSGGSTEAFF. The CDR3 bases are TGTGCCAGCAGCTTAATATATTCGGGAGGGAGCACTGAAGCTTTCTTT.

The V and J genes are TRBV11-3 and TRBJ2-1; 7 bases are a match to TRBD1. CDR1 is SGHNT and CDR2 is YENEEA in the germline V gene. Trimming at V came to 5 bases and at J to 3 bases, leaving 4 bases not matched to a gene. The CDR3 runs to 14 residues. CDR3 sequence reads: CASSLGTVYNEQFF. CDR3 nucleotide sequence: TGTGCCAGCAGCCTTGGGACAGTCTACAATGAGCAGTTCTTC.

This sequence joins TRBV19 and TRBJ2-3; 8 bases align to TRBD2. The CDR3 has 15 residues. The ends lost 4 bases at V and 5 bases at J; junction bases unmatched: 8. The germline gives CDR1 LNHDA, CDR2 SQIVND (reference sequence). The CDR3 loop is CASSTRTSGQDTQYF. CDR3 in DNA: TGTGCCAGTAGTACGCGAACTAGCGGACAAGATACGCAGTATTTT.

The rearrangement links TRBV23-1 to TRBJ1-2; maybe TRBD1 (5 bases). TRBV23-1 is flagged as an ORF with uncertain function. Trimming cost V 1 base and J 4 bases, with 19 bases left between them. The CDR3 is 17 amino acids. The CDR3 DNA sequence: TGCGCCAGCAGTCAATGGCTTATGACAGTCATCACCTATGGCTACACCTTC. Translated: CASSQWLMTVITYGYTF.

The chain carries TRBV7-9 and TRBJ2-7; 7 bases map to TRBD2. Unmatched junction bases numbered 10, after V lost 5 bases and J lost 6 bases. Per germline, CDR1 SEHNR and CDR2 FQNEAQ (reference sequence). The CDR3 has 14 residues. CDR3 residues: CASSPLSGESEQYF. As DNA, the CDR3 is TGTGCCAGCAGCCCCCTCAGCGGGGAATCCGAGCAGTACTTC.

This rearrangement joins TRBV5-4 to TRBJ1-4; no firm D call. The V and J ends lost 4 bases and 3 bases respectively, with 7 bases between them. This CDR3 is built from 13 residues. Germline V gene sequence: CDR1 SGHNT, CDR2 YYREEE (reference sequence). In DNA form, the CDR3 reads TGTGCCAGCAGCCCCAAGCCTAATGAAAAACTGTTTTTT. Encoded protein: CASSPKPNEKLFF.

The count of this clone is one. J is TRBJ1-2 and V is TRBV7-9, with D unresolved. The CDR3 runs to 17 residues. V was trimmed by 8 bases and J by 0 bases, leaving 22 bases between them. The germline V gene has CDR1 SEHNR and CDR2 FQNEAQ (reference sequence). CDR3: CASYQTRGSKANYGYTF. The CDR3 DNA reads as TGTGCCAGCTACCAAACCCGGGGTTCCAAAGCTAACTATGGCTACACCTTC.

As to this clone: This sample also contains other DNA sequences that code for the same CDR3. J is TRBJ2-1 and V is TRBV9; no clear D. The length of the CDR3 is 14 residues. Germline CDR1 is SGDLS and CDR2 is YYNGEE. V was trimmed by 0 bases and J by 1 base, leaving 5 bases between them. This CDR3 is CASSVAASYNEQFF. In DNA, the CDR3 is TGTGCCAGCAGCGTAGCGGCGTCCTACAATGAGCAGTTCTTC.

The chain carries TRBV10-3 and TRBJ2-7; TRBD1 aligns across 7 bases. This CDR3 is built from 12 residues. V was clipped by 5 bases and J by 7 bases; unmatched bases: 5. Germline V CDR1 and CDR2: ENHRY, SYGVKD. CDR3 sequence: CAISNTGEEQYF. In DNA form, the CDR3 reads TGTGCCATCAGTAACACAGGGGAAGAGCAGTACTTC.